Sequencing of this TCR beta chain was carried out in a study of shared T cell receptors in the human thymus. CDR1 is MDHEN, CDR2 SYDVKM, per germline. V shed 7 bases and J 5 bases; nucleotides not matched to a gene: 8. The CDR3 spans 14 residues. Sequencing was performed with immunoSEQ multiplex PCR; in TCRdb, only in-frame clones are kept and a portion is missing. Of about 730,000 clones listed, 70% to 90% are singletons. The sample was also linked to a second study, of human thymus T cells. Per that study: Resections removed during corrective heart surgery provided the thymus tissue used. Thymic and blood repertoires seemed to favor certain V and J genes. Unrelated individuals reportedly shared highly overlapping thymic TCR repertoires.

Material: thymocytes. This TCR was sampled from a girl in the first two years of life with a congenital heart defect. V usage is TRBV28 and J usage is TRBJ2-5; 9 nucleotides agree with TRBD1. CDR3 in DNA: TGTGCCAGCAAGCAGACAGGGGGTGGGGAGACCCAGTACTTC. Encoded protein: CASKQTGGGETQYF.